In this sample, the clone carrying this T cell receptor beta chain turned up a few times. What it binds is unknown. Other DNA sequences of this sample code for an identical CDR3. Sequenced by immunoSEQ multiplex PCR; TCRdb stores in-frame clones only, minus some. The top ten clones hold roughly 1.2% of a sample with 1.4 million to 1.5 million clones, roughly 96% of them seen once. The data stem from a study of shared clonotypes between healthy human individuals. About the research overall: Two women and a few men aged 18 to 49 served as donors.

General study findings and limits: The study found about 5.1% of naive CD4 clonotypes shared across a handful of donors.

Recent vaccinations or acute infections were absent in the healthy HIV-negative adult donors. Trimming took off 0 bases at V and 0 bases at J, with 1 base between the two ends. The length of the CDR3 is 13 residues. Germline CDR1 is SGDLS and CDR2 is YYNGEE. The source is a man aged 30-40 years in good health. The chain links TRBV9 to TRBJ1-3; D gene unclear. Sequencing was performed on naive CD4+ T cells sorted from blood. Regarding subset: CD45RA+ positively selected. The CDR3 is CASSVDSGNTIYF. As DNA, the CDR3 is TGTGCCAGCAGCGTAGACTCTGGAAACACCATATATTTT.